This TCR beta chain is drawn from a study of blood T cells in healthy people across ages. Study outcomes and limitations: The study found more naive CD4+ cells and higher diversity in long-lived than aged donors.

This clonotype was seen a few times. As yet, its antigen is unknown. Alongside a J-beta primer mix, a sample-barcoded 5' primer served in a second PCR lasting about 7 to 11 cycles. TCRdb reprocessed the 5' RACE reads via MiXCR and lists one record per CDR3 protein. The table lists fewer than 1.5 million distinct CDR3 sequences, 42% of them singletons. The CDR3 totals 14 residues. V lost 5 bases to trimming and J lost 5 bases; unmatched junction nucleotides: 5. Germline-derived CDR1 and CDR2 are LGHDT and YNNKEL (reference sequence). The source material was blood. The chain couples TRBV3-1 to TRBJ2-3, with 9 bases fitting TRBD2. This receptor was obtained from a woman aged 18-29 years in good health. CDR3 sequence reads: CASSGSGGRDTQYF. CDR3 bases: TGTGCCAGCAGCGGAAGCGGGGGGAGAGATACGCAGTATTTT.